These 20 T cell receptor beta chains share one sample of origin, sequenced in a study of cytomegalovirus exposure and HLA in healthy donors. Generated by immunoSEQ multiplex PCR, the TCRdb table keeps only in-frame clones and is missing some. This table holds 55,000 to 65,000 clones, about nine tenths found once. Sequencing was carried out using PBMCs. Source of these receptors: a young man in good health and CMV-seronegative.

This sequence joins TRBV9 and TRBJ2-2; D is unclear. The CDR3 extends over 13 amino acids. Germline V gene sequence: CDR1 SGDLS, CDR2 YYNGEE. Between the trimmed V and J ends, which lost 3 bases and 1 base, there was a span of 4 bases. The CDR3 here is CASSERNTGELFF. The CDR3 DNA reads as TGTGCCAGCAGCGAGCGGAACACCGGGGAGCTGTTTTTT.

The chain combines TRBV5-1 with TRBJ2-5, with 8 bases identical to TRBD2. CDR1 SGHRS and CDR2 YFSETQ come from the germline V gene. There are 14 residues in the CDR3. V was pared by 3 bases and J by 5 bases, with 6 bases of the junction left unmatched. CDR3: CASSYAGGGETQYF. The CDR3 DNA sequence: TGCGCCAGCAGCTACGCGGGAGGAGGGGAGACCCAGTACTTC. The complete variable domain, with remaining parts taken from reference TRBV5-1 and TRBJ2-5, reads KAGVTQTPRYLIKTRGQQVTLSCSPISGHRSVSWYQQTPGQGLQFLFEYFSETQRNKGNFPGRFSGRQFSNSRSEMNVSTLELGDSALYLCASSYAGGGETQYFGPGTRLLVL.

This chain uses TRBV7-2 with TRBJ2-7; tentatively, D is TRBD1 (6 bases). Germline V lookup: CDR1 SGHTA, CDR2 FQGNSA. The CDR3 runs 15 residues. The V end was cut by 5 bases, the J end by 2 bases, with 16 bases between. This CDR3 reads CASSLGQPGTYEQYF. In DNA form, the CDR3 reads TGTGCCAGCAGCCTAGGACAGCCCGGTACCTACGAGCAGTACTTC.

The V gene is TRBV28, the J gene TRBJ2-3, with 8 bases identical to TRBD2. Germline lookup yields CDR1 MDHEN and CDR2 SYDVKM. CDR3 length equals 14 residues. V lost 3 bases to trimming and J lost 6 bases; unmatched junction nucleotides: 5. CDR3 sequence: CASSLAGLEDTQYF. DNA for the CDR3: TGTGCCAGCAGTTTGGCGGGACTAGAGGATACGCAGTATTTT.

This rearrangement joins TRBV2 to TRBJ2-2; D unresolved. This CDR3 contains 12 residues. The germline V gene encodes CDR1 SNHLY and CDR2 FYNNEI. V gave up 5 bases and J gave up 4 bases, with 5 bases separating them. CDR3 DNA: TGTGCCAGCAGTAGGAGCACCGGGGAGCTGTTTTTT. This gives the protein CASSRSTGELFF. The full variable domain, rest sourced from reference TRBV2 and TRBJ2-2, is EPEVTQTPSHQVTQMGQEVILRCVPISNHLYFYWYRQILGQKVEFLVSFYNNEISEKSEIFDDQFSVERPDGSNFTLKIRSTKLEDSAMYFCASSRSTGELFFGEGSRLTVL.

The chain is built from TRBV30 and TRBJ2-2; D is perhaps TRBD2 (5 bases). In germline, CDR1 is GTSNPN, CDR2 SVGIG (reference sequence). CDR3 length equals 14 residues. CDR3 protein: CAQPREANTGELFF. Here the CDR3 DNA reads TGTGCTCAGCCCCGGGAAGCGAACACCGGGGAGCTGTTTTTT.

This clone has a single count. This chain joins TRBV6-5 and TRBJ1-1; D might be TRBD1 (6 bases). The V end was cut by 5 bases, the J end by 1 base, with 11 bases between. Germline V CDR1 and CDR2: MNHEY, SVGAGI. This CDR3 has 14 residues. CDR3 sequence reads: CASSDRTENTEAFF. The CDR3, as DNA: TGTGCCAGCAGTGACCGGACAGAGAACACTGAAGCTTTCTTT.

This clone was found once. The gene calls are TRBV10-3 and TRBJ2-3, with 10 bases matching TRBD2. CDR3 length: 13 residues. CDR1 is ENHRY and CDR2 is SYGVKD in the germline V gene. The CDR3 protein is CSYGTSGTDTQYF. CDR3 coding DNA: TGTTCCTACGGGACTAGCGGCACAGATACGCAGTATTTT.

The chain joins TRBV28 to TRBJ2-2; the match to TRBD2 covers 16 bases. This CDR3 has 23 amino acids. V shed 6 bases and J 1 base; nucleotides not matched to a gene: 20. Germline V lookup: CDR1 MDHEN, CDR2 SYDVKM. The CDR3 reads CASSNPAPGLAGGPGGNTGELFF. CDR3 coding DNA: TGTGCCAGCAGCAACCCCGCCCCGGGACTAGCGGGAGGGCCAGGGGGGAACACCGGGGAGCTGTTTTTT. The full variable domain, its missing parts supplied by reference TRBV28 and TRBJ2-2, is DVKVTQSSRYLVKRTGEKVFLECVQDMDHENMFWYRQDPGLGLRLIYFSYDVKMKEKGDIPEGYSVSREKKERFSLILESASTNQTSMYLCASSNPAPGLAGGPGGNTGELFFGEGSRLTVL.

The chain joins TRBV7-2 to TRBJ2-2; possibly TRBD1 for D (6 bases). This CDR3 spans 18 amino acids. Germline V gene lookup returns CDR1 SGHTA and CDR2 FQGNSA. V lost 3 bases and J 3 bases, leaving 20 bases between the germline ends. CDR3 DNA: TGTGCCAGCAGCTTTCTCTTTGGGGCAGGGGAATACACCGGGGAGCTGTTTTTT. Residues: CASSFLFGAGEYTGELFF.

The rearrangement links TRBV6-5 to TRBJ2-3, with D maybe TRBD2 (6 bases). Germline lookup yields CDR1 MNHEY and CDR2 SVGAGI. Trimming left V 0 bases short and J 4 bases short, with 11 bases between. The CDR3 has 15 amino acids. The CDR3 here is CASSYSTGSADTQYF. For the CDR3, the DNA is TGTGCCAGCAGTTACTCGACCGGGAGTGCAGATACGCAGTATTTT.

The chain is built from TRBV7-9 and TRBJ2-2, with 8 positions matching TRBD2. Germline V gives CDR1 SEHNR, CDR2 FQNEAQ (reference sequence). The V and J ends lost 8 bases and 5 bases, in that order; junction bases with no gene match: 1. The CDR3 is 12 amino acids. The CDR3 region is CASPGGTGELFF. The CDR3 region has the DNA TGTGCCAGCCCGGGAGGGACCGGGGAGCTGTTTTTT.

The gene calls are TRBV28 and TRBJ1-4, with TRBD1 identical over 7 bases. Per the germline V gene, CDR1 is MDHEN and CDR2 is SYDVKM. After removal of 3 bases from V and 5 bases from J, the junction contained 3 bases not matched to a gene. The CDR3 is made up of 14 amino acids. CDR3 DNA: TGTGCCAGCAGTTTTGGGACAGAGAATGAAAAACTGTTTTTT. Translated: CASSFGTENEKLFF.

The chain combines TRBV18 with TRBJ2-2; 8 bases map to TRBD1. This CDR3 spans 16 amino acids. Germline V gene data show CDR1 as KGHSH and CDR2 as LQKENI. With 0 bases clipped from V and 2 bases from J, the junction kept 2 bases outside the gene matches. Here the CDR3 reads CASSPPGQANTGELFF. In nucleotides, the CDR3 is TGTGCCAGCTCACCACCGGGACAGGCTAACACCGGGGAGCTGTTTTTT. The variable domain in full, with the rest retrieved from reference TRBV18 and TRBJ2-2, is NAGVMQNPRHLVRRRGQEARLRCSPMKGHSHVYWYRQLPEEGLKFMVYLQKENIIDESGMPKERFSAEFPKEGPSILRIQQVVRGDSAAYFCASSPPGQANTGELFFGEGSRLTVL.

Comments on this clone: This sample includes further DNA sequences coding for the same CDR3. This sequence joins TRBV18 and TRBJ1-1, with D possibly matching TRBD1 (5 bases). Per the germline V gene, CDR1 is KGHSH and CDR2 is LQKENI. V was shortened by 3 bases and J by 2 bases, with 7 bases between the two germline ends. The CDR3 is 13 residues long. CDR3 DNA: TGTGCCAGCTCACCGCAGGGCAACACTGAAGCTTTCTTT. It yields the protein CASSPQGNTEAFF.

V and J are TRBV4-1 and TRBJ2-7, with 10 bases identical to TRBD2. This CDR3 contains 15 residues. The V gene's germline CDR1 is MGHRA and CDR2 YSYEKL. The V and J ends lost 4 bases and 6 bases, in that order; junction bases with no gene match: 9. The DNA for the CDR3 is TGCGCCAGCAGCCCACCCGGGACTAGCGAGGGCGAGCAGTACTTC. Protein product: CASSPPGTSEGEQYF.

This sequence joins TRBV28 and TRBJ2-1; TRBD2 matches 7 bases. The CDR3 is made up of 14 amino acids. With V trimmed by 6 bases and J by 0 bases, 2 bases remained unmatched. The V gene's germline CDR1 is MDHEN and CDR2 SYDVKM. The CDR3 region is CASRSGNSYNEQFF. The CDR3 DNA reads TGTGCCAGCAGGAGCGGGAACTCCTACAATGAGCAGTTCTTC.

J is TRBJ2-3 and V is TRBV7-6; D is uncertain. Germline V lookup: CDR1 SGHVS, CDR2 FNYEAQ. CDR3 length: 12 residues. The V end was cut by 1 base, the J end by 4 bases, with 3 bases between. For the CDR3, the DNA is TGTGCCAGCAGCTTAGGAGCAGATACGCAGTATTTT. Encoded protein: CASSLGADTQYF.

The CDR3 DNA is TGTGCCAGCAGCTTCGGACAGGGCCTCTTCCCGGAGACCCAGTACTTC. Its protein product is CASSFGQGLFPETQYF. The genes are TRBV7-2 and TRBJ2-5, with TRBD1 matching over 8 bases. The CDR3 contains 16 residues. With V trimmed by 3 bases and J by 5 bases, 11 bases remained unmatched. Germline V gives CDR1 SGHTA, CDR2 FQGNSA.

The chain combines TRBV13 with TRBJ2-1; the match to TRBD2 covers 12 bases. This CDR3 contains 15 residues. Germline CDR1 reads PRHDT; CDR2 reads FYEKMQ (reference sequence). The ends lost 4 bases at V and 4 bases at J; junction bases unmatched: 2. The CDR3 nucleotides read TGTGCCAGCAGCTGGACTAGCGGGATGTACAATGAGCAGTTCTTC. Its translation is CASSWTSGMYNEQFF. The complete variable domain, with remaining parts taken from reference TRBV13 and TRBJ2-1, reads AAGVIQSPRHLIKEKRETATLKCYPIPRHDTVYWYQQGPGQDPQFLISFYEKMQSDKGSIPDRFSAQQFSDYHSELNMSSLELGDSALYFCASSWTSGMYNEQFFGPGTRLTVL.